The clone carrying this T cell receptor beta chain was seen only a few times. V was trimmed by 2 bases and J by 2 bases, leaving 10 bases between them. The germline gives CDR1 SGHRS, CDR2 YFSETQ. The CDR3 spans 14 residues. A single record per CDR3 protein comes from TCRdb applying MiXCR to the RT-PCR reads. Here the sample spans approximately 720,000 distinct CDR3 sequences, approximately 15% being singletons. The clonotype comes from a female donor in good health, serving as a healthy control. Specimen: memory CD4+ T cells from blood. The chain couples TRBV5-1 to TRBJ2-5; D not resolved. The CDR3 loop is CASSFGQLQETQYF. In nucleotides, the CDR3 is TGCGCCAGCAGCTTCGGTCAACTACAAGAGACCCAGTACTTC.